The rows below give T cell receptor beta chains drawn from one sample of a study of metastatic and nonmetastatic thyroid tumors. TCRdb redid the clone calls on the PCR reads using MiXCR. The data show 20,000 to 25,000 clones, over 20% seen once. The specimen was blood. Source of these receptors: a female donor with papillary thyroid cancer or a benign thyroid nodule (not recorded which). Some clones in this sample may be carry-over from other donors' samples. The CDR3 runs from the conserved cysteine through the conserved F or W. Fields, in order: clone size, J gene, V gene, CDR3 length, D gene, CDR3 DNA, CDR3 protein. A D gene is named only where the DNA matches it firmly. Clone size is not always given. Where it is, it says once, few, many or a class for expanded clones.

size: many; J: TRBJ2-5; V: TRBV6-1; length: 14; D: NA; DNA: TGTGCCAGCAGTTATGACAGGATCCAAGAGACCCAGTACTTC; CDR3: CASSYDRIQETQYF
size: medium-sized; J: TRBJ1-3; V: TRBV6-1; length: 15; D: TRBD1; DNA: TGTGCCAGCGACAAGAGACAGGGATCCGGAAACACCATATATTTT; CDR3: CASDKRQGSGNTIYF
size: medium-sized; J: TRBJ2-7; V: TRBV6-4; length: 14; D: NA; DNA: TGTGCCAGCAGTGACTCCGCTGACTCCTACGAGCAGTACTTC; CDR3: CASSDSADSYEQYF
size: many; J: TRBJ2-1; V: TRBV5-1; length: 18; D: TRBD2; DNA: TGCGCCAGCAGCTCCCCCGGGGGGTCCTCGAGCTCCTACAATGAGCAGTTCTTC; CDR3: CASSSPGGSSSSYNEQFF
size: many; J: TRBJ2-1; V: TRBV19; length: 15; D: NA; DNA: TGTGCCAGTAGTATAGTTTCATACAGCTACAATGAGCAGTTCTTC; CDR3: CASSIVSYSYNEQFF
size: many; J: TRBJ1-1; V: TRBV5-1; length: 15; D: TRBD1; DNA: TGCGCCAGCAGCTTAAAGACAGGGGGCCAAACTGAAGCTTTCTTT; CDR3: CASSLKTGGQTEAFF
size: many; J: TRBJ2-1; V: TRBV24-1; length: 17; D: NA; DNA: TGTGCCACCAGTGATTCGGTCGACGGGGGGCTGTACAATGAGCAGTTCTTC; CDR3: CATSDSVDGGLYNEQFF
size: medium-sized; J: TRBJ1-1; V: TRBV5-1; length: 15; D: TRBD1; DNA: TGCGCCAGCAGCTTGGAGGGGACAGGGAACACTGAAGCTTTCTTT; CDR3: CASSLEGTGNTEAFF
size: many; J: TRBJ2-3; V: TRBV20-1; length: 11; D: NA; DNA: TGCAGTGCTAGAGACGGACCTACGCAGTATTTT; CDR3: CSARDGPTQYF
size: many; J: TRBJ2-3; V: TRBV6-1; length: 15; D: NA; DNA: TGTGCCAGCAGTGAAGGGGGGGGCGAGCCAGATACGCAGTATTTT; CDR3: CASSEGGGEPDTQYF
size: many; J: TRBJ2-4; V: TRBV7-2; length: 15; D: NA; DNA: TGTGCCAGCAGCTTAGTTTGGGAGGCCAAAAACATTCAGTACTTC; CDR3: CASSLVWEAKNIQYF
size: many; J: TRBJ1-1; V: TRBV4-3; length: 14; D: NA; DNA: TGCGCCAGCAGCCAAGTGGAGGGAAACACTGAAGCTTTCTTT; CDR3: CASSQVEGNTEAFF
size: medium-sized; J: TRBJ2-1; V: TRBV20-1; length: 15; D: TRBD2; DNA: TGCAGCGCGGCCGCCGGGCGGGGGGCAGACAATGAGCAGTTCTTC; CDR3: CSAAAGRGADNEQFF
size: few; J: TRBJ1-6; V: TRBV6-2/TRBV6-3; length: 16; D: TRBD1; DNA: TGTGCCAGCAGGGCTAACTACAGGGGTATTAATTCACCCCTCCACTTT; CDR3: CASRANYRGINSPLHF
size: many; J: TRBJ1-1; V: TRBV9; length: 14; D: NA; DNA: TGTGCCAGCAGCGTAGATCCACCTAACACTGAAGCTTTCTTT; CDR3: CASSVDPPNTEAFF
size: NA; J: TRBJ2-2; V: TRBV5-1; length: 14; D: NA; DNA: TGCGCCAGCAGCTTAGATCAGGGCCACGGGGAGCTGTTTTTT; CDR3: CASSLDQGHGELFF
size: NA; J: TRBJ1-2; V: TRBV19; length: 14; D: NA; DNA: TGTAACAGTAGTAAACGGACCGGGAAGAGTGGCTACACCTTC; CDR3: CNSSKRTGKSGYTF
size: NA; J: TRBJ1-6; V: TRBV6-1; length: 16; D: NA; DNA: TGTGCCAGCAGCGGGGACACTAGCTCCTATAATTCACCCCTCCACTTT; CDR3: CASSGDTSSYNSPLHF
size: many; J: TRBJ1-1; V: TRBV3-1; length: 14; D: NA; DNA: TGTGCCAGCAGCCAAGGGAGGGGTAACACTGAAGCTTTCTTT; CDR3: CASSQGRGNTEAFF
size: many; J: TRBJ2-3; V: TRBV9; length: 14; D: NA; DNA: TGTGCCAGCAGCGTAGTCCAGGCCCCAGATACGCAGTATTTT; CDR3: CASSVVQAPDTQYF
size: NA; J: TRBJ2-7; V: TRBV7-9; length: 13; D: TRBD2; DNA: TGTGCCAGCAGCCCTCCGGGGGGATACGAGCAGTACTTC; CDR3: CASSPPGGYEQYF
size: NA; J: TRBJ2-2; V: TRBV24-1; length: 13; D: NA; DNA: TGTGCCACCAGTGACCCCTTCTCCGGGGAGCTGTTTTTT; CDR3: CATSDPFSGELFF
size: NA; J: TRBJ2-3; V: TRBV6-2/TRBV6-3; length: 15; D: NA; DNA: TGTGCCAGCAGTTCCTTAGCGGCGAGCACATATACGCAGTATTTT; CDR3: CASSSLAASTYTQYF
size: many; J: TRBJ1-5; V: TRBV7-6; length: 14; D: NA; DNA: TGTGCCAGCAGCGCAGGACGGGTCAATCAGCCCCAGCATTTT; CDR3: CASSAGRVNQPQHF
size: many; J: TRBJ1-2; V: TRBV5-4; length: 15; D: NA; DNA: TGTGCCAGCAGCTTGTGGGTAGGGGGTAACTATGGCTACACCTTC; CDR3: CASSLWVGGNYGYTF
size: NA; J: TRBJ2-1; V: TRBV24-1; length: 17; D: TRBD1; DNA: TGTGCCACCAGTGGGGTCGCCGGCACAGGGGCCTACAATGAGCAGTTCTTC; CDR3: CATSGVAGTGAYNEQFF
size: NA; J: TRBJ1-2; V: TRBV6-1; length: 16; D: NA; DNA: TGTGCCAGCAGTGACCTCGACGGGGAAGCTGCAGGAGGCTACACCTTC; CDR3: CASSDLDGEAAGGYTF
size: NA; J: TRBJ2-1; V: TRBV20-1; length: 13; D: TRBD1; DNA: TGCAGTGCACCTCAGGGGGCAAGGAATGAGCAGTTCTTC; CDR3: CSAPQGARNEQFF
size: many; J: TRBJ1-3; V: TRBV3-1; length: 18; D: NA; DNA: TGTGCCAGCAGCCATGTCGTGGGGTGGGTTGCCTCTGGAAACACCATATATTTT; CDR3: CASSHVVGWVASGNTIYF
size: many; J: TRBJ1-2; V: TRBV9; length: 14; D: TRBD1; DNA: TGTGCCAGCAGCGTCGATGGACAGGGCCATGGCTACACCTTC; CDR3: CASSVDGQGHGYTF
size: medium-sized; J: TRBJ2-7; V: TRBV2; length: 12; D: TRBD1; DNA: TGTGCCAGCCGAGGGGGCGGTTACGAGCAGTACTTC; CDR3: CASRGGGYEQYF
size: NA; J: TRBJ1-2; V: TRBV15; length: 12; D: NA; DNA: TGTGCCACCAGCAGAGGTGATGGGGTTACCGCCTTC; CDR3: CATSRGDGVTAF
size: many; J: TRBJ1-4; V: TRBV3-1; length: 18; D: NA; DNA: TGTGCCAGCAGCCGTTCGGCACAGGCCTTTGCAACTAATGAAAAACTGTTTTTT; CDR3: CASSRSAQAFATNEKLFF
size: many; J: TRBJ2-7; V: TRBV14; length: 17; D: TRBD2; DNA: TGTGCCAGCAGCCCCCGAGGGACTAGCGGCTCCTCCTACGAGCAGTACTTC; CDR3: CASSPRGTSGSSYEQYF
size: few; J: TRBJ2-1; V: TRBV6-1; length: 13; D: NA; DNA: TGTGCCAGCGGGTGGTGCTCCTACAATGAGCAGTTCTTC; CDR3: CASGWCSYNEQFF
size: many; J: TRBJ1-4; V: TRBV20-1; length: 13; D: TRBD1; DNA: TGCAGTGCTGCGGGACAGGGGCGAGAAAAACTGTTTTTT; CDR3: CSAAGQGREKLFF
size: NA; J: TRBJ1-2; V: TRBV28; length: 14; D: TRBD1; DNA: TGTGCCAGCAGCTCCCCGGGACAGGGCAATGGCTACACCTTC; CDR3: CASSSPGQGNGYTF
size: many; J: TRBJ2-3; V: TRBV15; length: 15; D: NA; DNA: TGTGCCACCACCCGGGACGGAACATACACAGATACGCAGTATTTT; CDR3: CATTRDGTYTDTQYF
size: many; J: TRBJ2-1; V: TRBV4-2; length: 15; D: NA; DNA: TGTGCCAGCAGCCGGCTAGGACCGGGGTACAATGAGCAGTTCTTC; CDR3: CASSRLGPGYNEQFF
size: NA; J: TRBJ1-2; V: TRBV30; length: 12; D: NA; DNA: TGTGCCTGGAGTAGACATAACTATGGCTACACCTTC; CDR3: CAWSRHNYGYTF
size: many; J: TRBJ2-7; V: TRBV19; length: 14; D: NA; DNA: TGTGCCAGTAGTATAGGGATTGGGTCGAGTGAGCAGTACTTC; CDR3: CASSIGIGSSEQYF
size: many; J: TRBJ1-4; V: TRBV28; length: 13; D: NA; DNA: TGTGCCAGTCGGGGGGGAACTAATGAAAAACTGTTTTTT; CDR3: CASRGGTNEKLFF
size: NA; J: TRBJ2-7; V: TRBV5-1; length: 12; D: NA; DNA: TGCGCCAGCGGCACGGTGTCCTACGAGCAGTACTTC; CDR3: CASGTVSYEQYF
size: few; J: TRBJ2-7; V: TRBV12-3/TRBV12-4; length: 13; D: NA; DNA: TGTGCCAGCAGTAAGGTACAGACCTACGAGCAGTACTTC; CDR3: CASSKVQTYEQYF
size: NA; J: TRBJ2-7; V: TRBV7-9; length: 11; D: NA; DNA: TGTGCCAGCAGTGAACGCTCCGAGCAGTACTTC; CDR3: CASSERSEQYF
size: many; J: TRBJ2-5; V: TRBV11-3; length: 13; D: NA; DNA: TGTGCCAGCAGCTTTGGGTCCGGGGAGACCCAGTACTTC; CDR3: CASSFGSGETQYF
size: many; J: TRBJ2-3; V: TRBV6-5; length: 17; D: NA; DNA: TGTGCCAGCAGCCCCAGCACGCAGGGAGGTAGTAGAGATACGCAGTATTTT; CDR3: CASSPSTQGGSRDTQYF
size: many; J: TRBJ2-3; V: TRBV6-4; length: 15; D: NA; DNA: TGTGCCAGCAGTGAGAGCGCGGGGGCAGGGGATACGCAGTATTTT; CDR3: CASSESAGAGDTQYF
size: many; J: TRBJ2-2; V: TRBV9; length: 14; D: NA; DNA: TGTGCCAGCATGCGCGGGCAGAACACCGGGGAGCTGTTTTTT; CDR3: CASMRGQNTGELFF
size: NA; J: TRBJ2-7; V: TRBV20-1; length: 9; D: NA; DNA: TGCAGTGCAGTCCCGGGACAATACTTC; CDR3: CSAVPGQYF